These 5 T cell receptor beta chains originate from one sample sequenced in a study of T cell responses to AZD1222 COVID-19 vaccine. TCRdb's copy holds only in-frame clones and misses some; the assay was immunoSEQ multiplex PCR. This sample carries under 110,000 clones, 90% of them seen once, and the ten largest clones take approximately 8.2%. Sequences were derived from peripheral blood, sampled 28 days after the second AZD1222 dose. The receptors originated from an adult who received the AZD1222 COVID-19 vaccine.

The V and J genes are TRBV7-8 and TRBJ2-2; D unresolved. This CDR3 contains 15 residues. Trimming took 0 bases from V and 4 from J, leaving 9 bases between them. The V gene's germline CDR1 is SGHVS and CDR2 FQNEAQ. CDR3 sequence (DNA): TGTGCCAGCAGCTTAGCCCCCAACCCCACCGGGGAGCTGTTTTTT. Translating it yields CASSLAPNPTGELFF. Combining the CDR3 with reference TRBV7-8 and TRBJ2-2 gives the whole variable domain GAGVSQSPRYKVAKRGQDVALRCDPISGHVSLFWYQQALGQGPEFLTYFQNEAQLDKSGLPSDRFFAERPEGSVSTLKIQRTQQEDSAVYLCASSLAPNPTGELFFGEGSRLTVL.

V is TRBV6-6 and J is TRBJ1-5, with 10 nucleotides matching TRBD1. The germline V gene has CDR1 MNHNY and CDR2 SVGAGI (reference sequence). V lost 5 bases to trimming and J lost 6 bases; unmatched junction nucleotides: 4. This CDR3 spans 14 amino acids. CDR3 in DNA: TGTGCCAGCAGTCGACAGGGGGCCCCTCAGCCCCAGCATTTT. This sequence encodes CASSRQGAPQPQHF.

This clone has only one observation. This chain connects TRBV10-3 to TRBJ2-7; TRBD2 might be the D (5 bases). Germline V CDR1 and CDR2: ENHRY, SYGVKD. There are 12 residues in the CDR3. Deletions cut 3 bases from V and 5 bases from J, with 8 bases between. The CDR3 DNA is TGTGCCATCAGTGAAAGGACTCACGAGCAGTACTTC. Amino acid sequence: CAISERTHEQYF.

V is TRBV10-2 and J is TRBJ1-5; 8 bases are shared with TRBD1. This CDR3 is built from 14 residues. Germline loops: CDR1 WSHSY, CDR2 SAAADI. Trimming cost V 6 bases and J 7 bases; bases outside gene matches: 8. CDR3 residues: CASRFGQGLQPQHF. The CDR3 DNA is TGCGCCAGCAGATTTGGACAGGGACTGCAGCCCCAGCATTTT.

J is TRBJ1-1 and V is TRBV15; D gene uncertain. V was shortened by 0 bases and J by 2 bases, with 7 bases between the two germline ends. The CDR3 extends over 14 amino acids. CDR1 and CDR2 from the germline V gene are LNHNV and YYDKDF (reference sequence). CDR3 residues: CATSRDTVNTEAFF. The CDR3 region has the DNA TGTGCCACCAGCAGAGATACGGTAAACACTGAAGCTTTCTTT.